This record looks at one TCR beta chain sequence and its context. Its recognized antigen is unknown. Per-base qualities were not stored, and no clone one base away is much larger. This sample was included in a study of blood T cell repertoires in COVID-19 (TCRdb year 2020). General notes on the study: Collaborator samples came from the United States, Italy and Spain and covered acute and convalescent phases of COVID-19. The prospective study material was composed of cDNA or gDNA derived from T cells, B-cell-depleted T cells, or PBMCs. Subjects who had been exposed to COVID-19, were actively infected with it, or had recovered from it provided the deeply sampled blood TCRbeta repertoires that made up the dataset. The repertoires were released in a freely available public database intended as a resource for research on the immune response to SARS-CoV-2. The samples were drawn from the first 160 participants of the ongoing ImmuneRACE study and from about 1,200 subjects provided by 6 global collaborators. Nearly every sample came with metadata listing a de-identified subject ID, COVID-19 status, age in years and sex. Where available, HLA class I and class II types were obtained from metadata supplied by the sample provider rather than from assay-based typing.

The immunoSEQ Assay, a bias-controlled multiplex PCR, was used to amplify TCRbeta CDR3 regions from genomic DNA. The source study handled its data this way. The number of nucleated cells in each sample was estimated from the amplification of reference gene primers within the assay. To quantify the absolute abundance of each unique TCRbeta CDR3 rearrangement, sequence reads were collapsed and filtered. For each sample, productive Simpson clonality was calculated as the square root of Simpson's diversity index over productive rearrangements. As stored in TCRdb, this immuneACCESS dataset retains in-frame rearrangements with V and J assigned. A fraction of the clones does not appear; measured against another copy, unresolved V genes explain less than half of the discrepancy, and the remainder lacks a known reason. V, J and clone size were drawn from that table, and D and trimming were deduced from the DNA. The sample table contains tens of thousands of clones; only one count was recorded for more than 60% of them. Of the sample, roughly 50% is held by the ten largest clones.

Points the paper makes about the study in general: How much clinical and demographic metadata was included differed by source and by participant, and the metadata was provided uncurated.

Collaborating institutions collected whole blood in K2EDTA tubes following their own protocols. For TCRbeta analysis, collaborators shipped samples in one of three forms: frozen whole blood, isolated PBMCs, or DNA extracted from either of those sample types. Including cysteine and phenylalanine, the CDR3 has 15 amino acids. The retained sequence is limited to the CDR3, 45 bases, with the frame set at the first base. V is shortened by 1 base, J by 3 bases, and the region joining them spans 11 bases. Per the germline V gene, SGHVS is the CDR1 and FNYEAQ is the CDR2. Recombination linked TRBV7-6 to TRBJ2-3; the D gene is perhaps TRBD2, from 5 matching bases. The sequence was obtained from a human donor in a cohort sampled during active COVID-19. Sequenced sample: peripheral blood. The CDR3 amino acid sequence is: CASSLDGIGTDTQYF. Read as DNA, the sequence is TGTGCCAGCAGCTTAGACGGGATTGGGACAGATACGCAGTATTTT.